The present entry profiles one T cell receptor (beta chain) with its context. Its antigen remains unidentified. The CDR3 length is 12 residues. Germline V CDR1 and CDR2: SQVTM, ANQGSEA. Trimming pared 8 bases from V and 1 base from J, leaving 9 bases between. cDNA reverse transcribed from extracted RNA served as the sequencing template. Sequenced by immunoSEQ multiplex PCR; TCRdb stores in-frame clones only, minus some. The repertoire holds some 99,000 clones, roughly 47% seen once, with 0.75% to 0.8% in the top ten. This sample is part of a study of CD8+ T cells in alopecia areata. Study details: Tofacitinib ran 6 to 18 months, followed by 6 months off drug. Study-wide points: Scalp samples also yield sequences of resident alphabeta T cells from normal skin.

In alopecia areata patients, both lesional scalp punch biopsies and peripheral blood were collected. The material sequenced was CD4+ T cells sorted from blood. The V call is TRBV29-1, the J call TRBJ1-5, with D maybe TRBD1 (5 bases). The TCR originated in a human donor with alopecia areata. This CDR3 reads CSLRDSNQPQHF. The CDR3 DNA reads TGCAGCCTCCGGGACAGCAATCAGCCCCAGCATTTT.